This T cell receptor (beta chain) was recovered during a study of shared clonotypes between healthy human individuals. The study, taken as a whole, reports: Naive CD4 clonotype sharing across a handful of donors was about 5%.

A CD45RA-negative memory subset and a CD45RA+ naive subset were separated from the CD4+ cells. Sorted-subset replicate PCR reactions were performed with about 200 ng DNA, corresponding to tens of thousands of T cell genomes. In the authors' workflow: From ImmunoSEQ came sequences covering only the junction and carrying no quality scores, so filtering differed. The data were produced by immunoSEQ multiplex PCR, yet TCRdb's version contains in-frame clones alone and is incomplete. V, J and clone size reflect that table, while D and trimming were determined from the DNA. The profile covers roughly 640,000 clones, with less than 85% appearing a single time and 1.5% to 2% taken by the ten largest. This clone was seen only a few times. Its antigen is not known. Sample: memory CD4+ T cells sorted from blood. The subset was: CD45RA-negative fraction. The sequence derives from a woman younger than 45 in good health.

CDR3 bases: TGCGCCAGCAGCCAAGACACCGGGACAGGGAGCGAGCAGTACTTC. Its protein product is CASSQDTGTGSEQYF. The gene calls are TRBV4-1 and TRBJ2-7; 9 nucleotides match TRBD1. The junction had 6 bases not matched to a gene; V was cut back by 0 bases and J by 6 bases. This CDR3 comprises 15 residues. Germline CDR1 reads MGHRA; CDR2 reads YSYEKL.